These T cell receptor beta chains were read from a single sample in a study of cytomegalovirus exposure and HLA in healthy donors. Clones were read by immunoSEQ multiplex PCR, and TCRdb kept only the in-frame ones, dropping some. The sample records some 180,000 clones, over 65% being singletons. The source material was PBMCs. Every receptor here comes from a woman in her 30s in good health and CMV-seronegative. CDR3s include the opening cysteine and the closing phenylalanine or tryptophan. D genes are given only for firm matches. Expanded clones get a size class; other rows say once, few or many, or leave the size out.

. | TRBJ2-3 | . | TRBV10-3 | CAISERGLGQGGTDTQYF | TGTGCCATCAGTGAGAGGGGCCTAGGACAAGGGGGCACAGATACGCAGTATTTT
. | TRBJ2-3 | TRBD2 | TRBV5-1 | CASSSPGLASDTQYF | TGCGCCAGCAGCTCCCCGGGACTAGCTTCAGATACGCAGTATTTT
. | TRBJ2-7 | . | TRBV6-1 | CASSNRVHEQYF | TGTGCCAGCAGTAACAGGGTACACGAGCAGTACTTC
. | TRBJ2-7 | . | TRBV4-1 | CASSQVMSAGQYF | TGCGCCAGCAGCCAAGTAATGAGCGCGGGGCAGTACTTC
few | TRBJ1-2 | . | TRBV19 | CASHRTEGYGYTF | TGTGCCAGCCACCGGACGGAGGGATATGGCTACACCTTC
. | TRBJ1-2 | . | TRBV6-1 | CASSEAWQASSGYTF | TGTGCCAGCAGTGAAGCTTGGCAGGCCTCAAGCGGCTACACCTTC
. | TRBJ1-6 | . | TRBV5-1 | CASSLVQGGNSPLHF | TGCGCCAGCAGCTTGGTCCAGGGCGGTAATTCACCCCTCCACTTT
once | TRBJ2-1 | . | TRBV30 | CAWGRGQQFF | TGTGCCTGGGGGCGGGGACAGCAGTTCTTC
. | TRBJ1-5 | . | TRBV28 | CASRMVQINQPQHF | TGTGCCAGCAGAATGGTACAGATCAATCAGCCCCAGCATTTT
. | TRBJ2-1 | . | TRBV6-5 | CASSYGGSQFF | TGTGCCAGCAGTTACGGGGGGAGCCAGTTCTTC
few | TRBJ1-2 | . | TRBV19 | CASSIVPVYGYTF | TGTGCCAGTAGTATAGTTCCGGTTTATGGCTACACCTTC
. | TRBJ1-2 | . | TRBV27 | CASSLFPGMAYGYTF | TGTGCCAGCAGTTTATTTCCAGGGATGGCCTATGGCTACACCTTC
. | TRBJ2-5 | TRBD2 | TRBV5-1 | CASSGTSERTQYF | TGCGCCAGCAGCGGGACTAGCGAGAGAACCCAGTACTTC
. | TRBJ1-1 | . | TRBV30 | CAWSKGVSPTEAFF | TGTGCCTGGAGTAAGGGAGTTTCTCCCACTGAAGCTTTCTTT
. | TRBJ2-7 | . | TRBV2 | CASSPYFGGLSYEQYF | TGTGCCAGCAGTCCCTATTTCGGGGGACTTTCCTACGAGCAGTACTTC
. | TRBJ2-7 | . | TRBV5-1 | CASSLGQSLTYEQYF | TGCGCCAGCAGCTTGGGACAGTCCCTCACCTACGAGCAGTACTTC
few | TRBJ2-3 | . | TRBV29-1 | CSVAGFTDTQYF | TGCAGCGTTGCAGGGTTCACAGATACGCAGTATTTT
. | TRBJ2-3 | TRBD2 | TRBV5-5 | CASSLITGGPPDTQYF | TGTGCCAGCAGCTTGATTACGGGAGGGCCTCCAGATACGCAGTATTTT
. | TRBJ2-7 | TRBD1 | TRBV10-3 | CAISEVRDSSYEQYF | TGTGCCATCAGTGAGGTTAGGGACAGCTCCTACGAGCAGTACTTC
. | TRBJ1-5 | TRBD1 | TRBV6-5 | CASSPRTGNQPQHF | TGTGCCAGCAGTCCTCGGACAGGGAATCAGCCCCAGCATTTT
. | TRBJ1-2 | . | TRBV6-5 | CASAGDYGYTF | TGTGCCAGCGCCGGGGATTATGGCTACACCTTC
. | TRBJ2-3 | TRBD1 | TRBV4-1 | CASSLTSGTGRGDTQYF | TGCGCCAGCAGCCTAACAAGTGGGACAGGGAGAGGAGATACGCAGTATTTT
. | TRBJ2-3 | . | TRBV5-8 | CASRTTDYTDTQYF | TGTGCCAGCAGGACGACAGATTACACAGATACGCAGTATTTT